Following are 18 T cell receptor beta chains from one sample sequenced in a study of identical twins. Using its own MiXCR run on the 5' RACE reads, TCRdb lists one record per CDR3 protein. The table includes about 890,000 distinct CDR3 sequences, 9% to 15% detected once. The data were also submitted as part of a second study, on yellow fever vaccine responses in identical twins.

The sequenced sample consisted of PBMCs. These receptors were obtained from a woman aged 18 to 35 in good health.

Comment on this clonotype: At one end, the junction sequence differs from germline, possibly due to a read error. This chain links TRBV28 with TRBJ2-4; D may be TRBD2 (5 bases). The CDR3 is 13 residues long. The germline V gene encodes CDR1 MDHEN and CDR2 SYDVKM. CDR3 in amino acids: CASLGLAKYIQYF. The DNA for the CDR3 is TGTGCCAGCTTGGGTCTAGCCAAATACATTCAGTACTTC.

This clonotype is a singleton in its sample. This chain links TRBV7-9 with TRBJ2-5; D is unresolved. Trimming removed 5 bases at V and 0 bases at J, with 13 bases between. CDR3 length: 15 residues. CDR1 and CDR2 from the germline V gene are SEHNR and FQNEAQ (reference sequence). The CDR3 sequence: CASSPPPSHQETQYF. Written as DNA, the CDR3 is TGTGCCAGCAGCCCACCCCCGAGTCACCAAGAGACCCAGTACTTC.

At least ten counts were recorded for this clonotype. The V gene is TRBV12-3 or TRBV12-4, the J gene TRBJ2-1; a possible D gene is TRBD2 (5 bases). The V and J ends lost 8 bases and 6 bases respectively, with 14 bases between them. This CDR3 has 13 amino acids. The CDR3 region has the DNA TGTGCCAGCGAGGAGGCTGGAAGCAATGAGCAGTTCTTC. Amino acids: CASEEAGSNEQFF.

This clonotype was observed a few times. V usage is TRBV28 and J usage is TRBJ2-7; possibly TRBD1 or TRBD2 for D (5 bases each). V shed 3 bases and J shed 2 bases, with 14 bases lying between them. Germline CDR1 reads MDHEN; CDR2 reads SYDVKM. The CDR3 spans 15 residues. In DNA, the CDR3 is TGTGCCAGCAGTTTTATCCAGGGAGACCCCTACGAGCAGTACTTC. Translation gives CASSFIQGDPYEQYF.

This clonotype has ten or more counts. The chain links TRBV7-2 to TRBJ1-1; D is perhaps TRBD1 (5 bases). V lost 2 bases and J lost 0, with 10 bases in between. Germline V gene data show CDR1 as SGHTA and CDR2 as FQGNSA. The CDR3 contains 15 residues. The CDR3 DNA sequence: TGTGCCAGCAGCTTAATCACAGGCATGAACACTGAAGCTTTCTTT. Translating gives CASSLITGMNTEAFF.

The chain has TRBV20-1 and TRBJ1-1; D is uncertain. The V end was cut by 3 bases, the J end by 1 base, with 12 bases between. This CDR3 spans 14 amino acids. Germline lookup yields CDR1 DFQATT and CDR2 SNEGSKA (reference sequence). The CDR3: CSASDPRRNTEAFF. CDR3 sequence (DNA): TGCAGTGCTAGTGACCCGAGGCGGAACACTGAAGCTTTCTTT.

This clonotype was counted at least ten times. The chain links TRBV5-1 to TRBJ2-2; no definite D call. The CDR3 is 15 residues long. CDR1 and CDR2 (germline): SGHRS, YFSETQ. V was cut by 0 bases and J by 6 bases, with 12 bases left in between. For the CDR3, the DNA is TGCGCCAGCAGCTTGGTATCCGGGTCCTCCGGGGAGCTGTTTTTT. The encoded protein is CASSLVSGSSGELFF.

This clonotype was counted ten times or more. The chain joins TRBV9 to TRBJ1-5; 9 bases match TRBD1. V shed 4 bases, J shed 2 bases, and the junction held 4 bases outside the gene matches. Germline-derived CDR1 and CDR2 are SGDLS and YYNGEE. CDR3 size: 15 residues. In DNA form, the CDR3 reads TGTGCCAGCAGCCGGGGACAGGGAGGCAATCAGCCCCAGCATTTT. It translates to CASSRGQGGNQPQHF.

The chain recombines TRBV2 with TRBJ1-2; 11 nucleotides agree with TRBD1. V shed 1 base, J shed 8 bases, and the junction held 6 bases outside the gene matches. CDR1 is SNHLY and CDR2 is FYNNEI in the germline V gene. The CDR3 has 15 amino acids. The CDR3 DNA sequence: TGTGCCAGCAGTGAAGTAGGACAGGGGGCATCGGGCTACACCTTC. Translated, it gives CASSEVGQGASGYTF.

This rearrangement joins TRBV6-1 to TRBJ2-7; 11 positions agree with TRBD1. Per germline, CDR1 MNHNS and CDR2 SASEGT. The CDR3 totals 15 residues. V lost 7 bases, J lost 5 bases, and 10 bases stayed unmatched. The CDR3, as DNA: TGTGCCAGCAACTTCCGGGACAGGGGGATCCACGAGCAGTACTTC. Its protein product is CASNFRDRGIHEQYF.

This clonotype was recorded a few times. The CDR3 spells CASSYSTTRTLAEQFF. The CDR3 region has the DNA TGTGCCAGCAGTTACTCGACAACAAGGACACTGGCTGAGCAGTTCTTC. The chain has TRBV6-5 and TRBJ2-1; D perhaps matches TRBD1 (5 bases). V lost 0 bases and J 9 bases, leaving 18 bases between the germline ends. The CDR3 covers 16 residues. CDR1 is MNHEY and CDR2 is SVGAGI in the germline V gene.

The chain is built from TRBV3-1 and TRBJ2-7; 11 bases agree with TRBD2. With V trimmed by 11 bases and J by 3 bases, 21 bases remained unmatched. Germline V CDR1 and CDR2: LGHDT, YNNKEL (reference sequence). This CDR3 spans 18 amino acids. The CDR3 loop is CACCLGLAGGDQSYEQYF. CDR3 DNA: TGTGCCTGCTGTTTAGGGCTAGCGGGAGGAGACCAGAGCTACGAGCAGTACTTC.

The J gene is TRBJ1-6, the V gene TRBV6-1; D possibly corresponds to TRBD1 (5 bases). Trimming removed 8 bases at V and 7 bases at J, with 21 bases between. Germline assignment: CDR1 MNHNS and CDR2 SASEGT. The CDR3 runs to 16 residues. The CDR3 spells CASGRGVTGGNSPLHF. CDR3 in DNA: TGTGCCAGCGGGAGGGGAGTGACCGGAGGGAATTCACCCCTCCACTTT.

The chain couples TRBV28 to TRBJ2-5, with D possibly matching TRBD1 (5 bases). The CDR3 is 15 residues long. Trimming shortened V by 2 bases and J by 4 bases, and 14 bases separated the two germline ends. The V gene's germline CDR1 is MDHEN and CDR2 SYDVKM. CDR3 in DNA: TGTGCCAGCAGTTTACTGGCAGGGCGTGGAGAGACCCAGTACTTC. As protein: CASSLLAGRGETQYF.

This clonotype appeared a few times. This sequence joins TRBV28 and TRBJ2-3; D ambiguous. With 7 bases removed from V and 4 bases from J, the gap between germline ends came to 15 bases. Germline loops: CDR1 MDHEN, CDR2 SYDVKM. This CDR3 has 14 amino acids. The CDR3 here is CASKSPERPDTQYF. DNA of the CDR3: TGTGCCAGCAAAAGCCCCGAGAGGCCAGATACGCAGTATTTT.

The J gene is TRBJ1-1, the V gene TRBV3-1; 9 positions agree with TRBD1. Germline loops: CDR1 LGHDT, CDR2 YNNKEL (reference sequence). This CDR3 comprises 16 residues. The J segment lost 1 base and the V segment lost 4 bases, leaving 7 bases of the junction unmatched. CDR3 amino acids: CASSPTGGWGNTEAFF. DNA for the CDR3: TGTGCCAGCAGCCCCACAGGGGGCTGGGGGAACACTGAAGCTTTCTTT.

The chain employs TRBV12-3 or TRBV12-4 and TRBJ2-4; TRBD1 is a possible D gene (5 bases). The ends were cut back, 7 bases at V and 0 bases at J, with 16 bases in the middle. This CDR3 region has 16 residues. CDR3 in amino acids: CASTIGAETAKNIQYF. In DNA, the CDR3 is TGTGCCAGCACTATTGGGGCCGAGACAGCCAAAAACATTCAGTACTTC.

This clonotype was seen only a few times. The J gene is TRBJ2-7, the V gene TRBV28; D assignment may be TRBD1 or TRBD2 (7 bases each). The CDR3 totals 15 residues. With 1 base removed from V and 3 bases from J, the gap between germline ends came to 13 bases. The germline V gene encodes CDR1 MDHEN and CDR2 SYDVKM. The CDR3 is CASSLLTGRDYEQYF. The CDR3 DNA reads TGTGCCAGCAGTTTATTGACAGGGAGGGACTACGAGCAGTACTTC.